The sequence of this T cell receptor (beta chain) was determined in a study of blood T cell repertoires in COVID-19. Study background: Sources were T cells, B-cell-depleted T cells, or PBMCs; the material itself was cDNA or gDNA.

The method was immunoSEQ multiplex PCR; TCRdb's version includes in-frame clones alone and lacks a portion of them. The sample includes roughly 260,000 clones, about 88% of them seen just once. V lost 3 bases, J lost 5 bases, and 4 bases stayed unmatched. CDR1 and CDR2 from the germline V gene are PRHDT and FYEKMQ (reference sequence). CDR3 length: 15 residues. The source of this sequence is a man aged 55 to 70 who had recovered from COVID-19. The sample comprised peripheral blood. The chain joins TRBV13 to TRBJ2-7, with TRBD2 matching 13 bases. The CDR3 DNA sequence: TGTGCCAGCAGCTTGGGACTAGCGGGGTTGAACGAGCAGTACTTC. Its translation is CASSLGLAGLNEQYF.